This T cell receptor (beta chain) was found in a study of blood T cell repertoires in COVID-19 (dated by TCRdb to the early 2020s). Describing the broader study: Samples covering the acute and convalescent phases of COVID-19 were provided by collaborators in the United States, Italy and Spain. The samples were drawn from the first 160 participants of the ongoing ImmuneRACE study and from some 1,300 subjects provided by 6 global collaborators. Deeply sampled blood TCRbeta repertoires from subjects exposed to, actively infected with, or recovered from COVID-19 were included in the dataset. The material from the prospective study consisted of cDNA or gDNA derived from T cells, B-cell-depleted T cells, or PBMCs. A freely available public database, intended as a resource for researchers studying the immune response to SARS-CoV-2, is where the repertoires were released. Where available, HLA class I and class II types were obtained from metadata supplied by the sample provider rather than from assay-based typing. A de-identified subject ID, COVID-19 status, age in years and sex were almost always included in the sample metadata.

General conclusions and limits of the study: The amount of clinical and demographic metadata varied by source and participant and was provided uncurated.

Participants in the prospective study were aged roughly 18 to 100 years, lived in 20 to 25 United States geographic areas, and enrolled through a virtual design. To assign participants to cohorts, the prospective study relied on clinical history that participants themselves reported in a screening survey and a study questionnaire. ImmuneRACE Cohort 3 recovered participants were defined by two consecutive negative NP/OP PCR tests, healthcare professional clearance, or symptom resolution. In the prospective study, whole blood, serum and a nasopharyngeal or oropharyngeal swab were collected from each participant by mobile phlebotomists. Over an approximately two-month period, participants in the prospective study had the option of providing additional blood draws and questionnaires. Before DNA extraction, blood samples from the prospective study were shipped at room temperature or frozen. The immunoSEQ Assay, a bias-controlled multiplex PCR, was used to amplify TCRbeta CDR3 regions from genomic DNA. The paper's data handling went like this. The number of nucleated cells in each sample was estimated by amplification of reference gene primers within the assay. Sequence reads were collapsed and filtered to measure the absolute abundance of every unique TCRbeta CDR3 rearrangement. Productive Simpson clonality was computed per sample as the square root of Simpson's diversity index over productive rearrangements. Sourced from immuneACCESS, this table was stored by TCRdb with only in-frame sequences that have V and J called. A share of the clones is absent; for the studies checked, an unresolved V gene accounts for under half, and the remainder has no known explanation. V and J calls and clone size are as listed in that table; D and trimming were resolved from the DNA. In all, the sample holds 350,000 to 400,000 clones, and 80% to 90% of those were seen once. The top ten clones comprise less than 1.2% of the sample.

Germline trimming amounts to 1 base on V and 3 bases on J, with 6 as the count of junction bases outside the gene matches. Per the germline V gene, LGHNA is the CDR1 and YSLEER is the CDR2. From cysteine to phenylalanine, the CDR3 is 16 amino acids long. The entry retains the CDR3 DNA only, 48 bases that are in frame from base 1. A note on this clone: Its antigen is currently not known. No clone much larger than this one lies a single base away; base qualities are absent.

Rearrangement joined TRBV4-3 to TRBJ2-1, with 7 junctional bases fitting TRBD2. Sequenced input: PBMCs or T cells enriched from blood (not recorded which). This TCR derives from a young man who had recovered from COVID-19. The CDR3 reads CASSQVLASGYNEQFF. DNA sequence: TGCGCCAGCAGCCAAGTGTTGGCTAGCGGCTACAATGAGCAGTTCTTC.